The next 31 T cell receptor beta chains were all read from a single sample in a study of blood T cells in healthy people across ages. The authors ran a second PCR of roughly 6 to 12 cycles using a sample-barcoded 5' primer and a J-beta primer mix. TCRdb analysed the 5' RACE reads with MiXCR anew, one entry per CDR3 protein. Of 600,000 to 650,000 distinct CDR3 sequences listed, roughly three fifths are singletons. Sequencing was performed on blood. Receptor source: a man aged 55 to 69 in good health.

V is TRBV4-1 and J is TRBJ2-7, with a weak D call TRBD2 (5 bases). The CDR3 loop spans 16 amino acids. Germline V gives CDR1 MGHRA, CDR2 YSYEKL. V was cut by 0 bases and J by 0 bases, with 12 bases left in between. The CDR3 reads CASSQERTAGSYEQYF. The CDR3 DNA follows: TGCGCCAGCAGCCAAGAGAGGACTGCAGGCTCCTACGAGCAGTACTTC.

On this clonotype itself: One end of the junction is discordant with germline, which a read error may explain. V gene TRBV4-1 combines with J gene TRBJ2-1, with 10 bases identical to TRBD2. The CDR3 extends over 18 amino acids. The germline gives CDR1 MGHRA, CDR2 YSYEKL. The DNA for the CDR3 is TGTGCCAGCAGCCACCAGTGGGGTAGCGGGAGGAAGTACGATGAGCAGTTCTTC. It translates to CASSHQWGSGRKYDEQFF.

This clonotype was detected once. This sequence may be a read error, since a much larger clone differs from it by one base. The chain recombines TRBV20-1 with TRBJ2-7, with TRBD1 as a possible D gene (5 bases). The DNA end is a closer match to TRBJ2-5, so the J assignment may be wrong. The CDR3 spans 14 residues. Germline V gene sequence: CDR1 DFQATT, CDR2 SNEGSKA (reference sequence). CDR3 sequence reads: CSVRDRAGSETQYF. The CDR3 coding sequence is TGCAGTGTTAGAGATAGGGCAGGGTCGGAGACCCAGTACTTC.

This rearrangement joins TRBV18 to TRBJ1-1; no reliable D call. Trimming took 5 bases from V and 1 from J, leaving 8 bases between them. CDR1 is KGHSH and CDR2 is LQKENI in the germline V gene. The CDR3 sequence is 13 residues long. The CDR3, as DNA: TGTGCCAGCTCATACGGGGAGAACACTGAAGCTTTCTTT. Amino acids: CASSYGENTEAFF.

This chain links TRBV6-1 with TRBJ1-3; D call uncertain. The CDR3 length is 13 residues. Germline CDR1 and CDR2: MNHNS and SASEGT. V was trimmed by 4 bases and J by 7 bases, leaving 11 bases between them. CDR3 bases: TGTGCCAGCAGTGGATCCGGGAGGAACACCATATATTTT. It translates to CASSGSGRNTIYF.

The chain recombines TRBV11-3 with TRBJ2-3; D not resolved. This CDR3 region has 14 residues. Germline-derived CDR1 and CDR2 are SGHNT and YENEEA. V was clipped by 1 base and J by 4 bases, with 9 bases between them. The CDR3 sequence: CASSLVAASDTQYF. CDR3 DNA: TGTGCCAGCAGCTTAGTTGCTGCCTCAGATACGCAGTATTTT.

The chain employs TRBV12-3 or TRBV12-4 and TRBJ1-2; possible D gene TRBD1, 6 bases. The CDR3 runs to 13 residues. The germline V and J ends were trimmed by 4 bases and 2 bases, with 8 bases remaining between them. The CDR3 reads CASSSGHNYGYTF. In DNA form, the CDR3 reads TGTGCCAGCAGTTCGGGACACAACTATGGCTACACCTTC.

The chain links TRBV24-1 to TRBJ1-3; 9 nucleotides line up with TRBD1. Losses at the gene ends were 3 bases for V and 3 bases for J; bases not matched to a gene: 8. The CDR3 contains 17 residues. Germline values: CDR1 KGHDR, CDR2 SFDVKD. In DNA form, the CDR3 reads TGTGCCACCAGTGATGTCGCAGGGACAGGGTTTGGAAACACCATATATTTT. Translated: CATSDVAGTGFGNTIYF.

A few counts support this clonotype. The rearrangement links TRBV19 to TRBJ2-5; tentatively, D is TRBD1 or TRBD2 (5 bases each). Deletions cut 4 bases from V and 5 bases from J, with 20 bases between. This CDR3 comprises 16 residues. Germline-derived CDR1 and CDR2 are LNHDA and SQIVND (reference sequence). Here the CDR3 DNA reads TGTGCCAGTAGTAGTAGTAGGGGACGGGGCCGCGAGACCCAGTACTTC. Protein sequence: CASSSSRGRGRETQYF.

The J gene is TRBJ2-5, the V gene TRBV11-2; D unclear. Germline V lookup: CDR1 SGHAT, CDR2 FQNNGV. The CDR3 has 14 residues. V gave up 4 bases and J gave up 0 bases, with 9 bases separating them. The CDR3 region has the DNA TGTGCCAGCAGCTCGATGGGGTACCAAGAGACCCAGTACTTC. Amino acid sequence: CASSSMGYQETQYF.

In this sample, this clonotype turned up a few times. The V and J genes are TRBV5-1 and TRBJ2-5; 9 bases match TRBD2. The length of the CDR3 is 16 residues. The ends lost 3 bases at V and 4 bases at J; junction bases unmatched: 10. The V gene's germline CDR1 is SGHRS and CDR2 YFSETQ. CDR3 in DNA: TGCGCCAGCAGCTACCAGACTAGCGGTTCGGGAGAGACCCAGTACTTC. This codes for CASSYQTSGSGETQYF.

V and J are TRBV5-1 and TRBJ1-2; 7 bases match TRBD1. The V and J ends lost 4 bases and 2 bases, in that order; junction bases with no gene match: 8. Germline assignment: CDR1 SGHRS and CDR2 YFSETQ. This CDR3 comprises 15 residues. CDR3 in amino acids: CASSPQTGTNYGYTF. The CDR3 DNA reads as TGCGCCAGCAGCCCGCAGACAGGGACAAACTATGGCTACACCTTC. Based on the CDR3 plus reference TRBV5-1 and TRBJ1-2, the full variable domain is KAGVTQTPRYLIKTRGQQVTLSCSPISGHRSVSWYQQTPGQGLQFLFEYFSETQRNKGNFPGRFSGRQFSNSRSEMNVSTLELGDSALYLCASSPQTGTNYGYTFGSGTRLTVV.

The V and J genes are TRBV20-1 and TRBJ2-1; 14 bases agree with TRBD2. The trim removed 2 bases at V and 7 bases at J, leaving 13 bases unmatched. Germline V lookup: CDR1 DFQATT, CDR2 SNEGSKA (reference sequence). This CDR3 has 18 amino acids. The CDR3 DNA reads TGCAGTGCTAGATCCGACCGACTAGCGGGGGGGCTTCCGAATGAGCAGTTCTTC. Translating it yields CSARSDRLAGGLPNEQFF.

The chain carries TRBV5-1 and TRBJ1-5; D gene uncertain. V lost 0 bases and J 0 bases, leaving 7 bases between the germline ends. The CDR3 length is 15 residues. Per germline, CDR1 SGHRS and CDR2 YFSETQ. The CDR3 sequence is CASSLVGSSNQPQHF. The CDR3 DNA reads TGCGCCAGCAGCTTGGTCGGGTCTAGCAATCAGCCCCAGCATTTT.

This clonotype was counted a single time. The rearrangement uses TRBV6-1 and TRBJ2-5; maybe TRBD1 (6 bases). Germline loops: CDR1 MNHNS, CDR2 SASEGT. Trimming stripped 11 bases from V and 4 bases from J, with 17 bases between. The CDR3 extends over 13 amino acids. Written as DNA, the CDR3 is TGTGCCTCCCTCTCAGGGGTAGGAGAGACCCAGTACTTC. It encodes CASLSGVGETQYF.

The CDR3 protein is CASSRDRGVYGYTF. The DNA of the CDR3 is TGTGCCAGCAGTCGGGACAGGGGGGTCTATGGCTACACCTTC. J is TRBJ1-2 and V is TRBV6-5; 11 bases map to TRBD1. With V trimmed by 5 bases and J by 4 bases, 3 bases remained unmatched. This CDR3 comprises 14 residues. Germline assignment: CDR1 MNHEY and CDR2 SVGAGI.

This clonotype was observed a few times. This chain connects TRBV4-1 to TRBJ2-3, with D uncertain. CDR1 is MGHRA, CDR2 YSYEKL, per germline. V gave up 3 bases and J gave up 2 bases, with 15 bases separating them. The CDR3 is 16 residues long. CDR3 in DNA: TGCGCCAGCAGCCACCCAGCGCGGCCTAACACAGATACGCAGTATTTT. Amino acids: CASSHPARPNTDTQYF.

This clonotype was seen more than once but under ten times. The chain couples TRBV7-2 to TRBJ2-4; D remains unclear. V shed 1 base and J shed 0 bases, with 10 bases lying between them. There are 16 residues in the CDR3. CDR1 is SGHTA, CDR2 FQGNSA, per germline. The CDR3 reads CASSLGSYLAKNIQYF. CDR3 DNA sequence: TGTGCCAGCAGCTTAGGGTCCTATCTAGCCAAAAACATTCAGTACTTC.

The CDR3 coding sequence is TGTGCCAGCAGCCTCAAAACAGGGGTTTACAATCAGCCCCAGCATTTT. As protein: CASSLKTGVYNQPQHF. V is TRBV12-3 or TRBV12-4 and J is TRBJ1-5; 7 bases are a match to TRBD1. Trimming removed 6 bases from V and 3 bases from J; junction bases left unmatched: 11. This CDR3 contains 16 residues.

The chain uses TRBV25-1 and TRBJ2-3; the D gene is possibly TRBD2 (5 bases). V gave up 2 bases and J gave up 10 bases, with 7 bases separating them. There are 11 residues in the CDR3. Germline CDR1 reads MGHDK; CDR2 reads SYGVNS. The CDR3 spells CASSEHSAQYF. The CDR3, as DNA: TGTGCCAGCAGTGAACATAGCGCGCAGTATTTT. Supplemented by reference TRBV25-1 and TRBJ2-3, the full variable domain reads EADIYQTPRYLVIGTGKKITLECSQTMGHDKMYWYQQDPGMELHLIHYSYGVNSTEKGDLSSESTVSRIRTEHFPLTLESARPSHTSQYLCASSEHSAQYFGPGTRLTVL.

This clonotype was seen a few times. The V call is TRBV6-6, the J call TRBJ1-4; D unresolved. Germline CDR1 and CDR2: MNHNY and SVGAGI (reference sequence). The length of the CDR3 is 17 residues. V was cut by 0 bases and J by 0 bases, with 11 bases left in between. As DNA, the CDR3 is TGTGCCAGCAGTTACTCAGGACGCGAGGCAACTAATGAAAAACTGTTTTTT. Protein: CASSYSGREATNEKLFF.

The V call is TRBV3-1, the J call TRBJ2-7; 8 bases are a match to TRBD1. The V and J ends lost 4 bases and 2 bases, in that order; junction bases with no gene match: 1. CDR3 length: 13 amino acids. CDR1 is LGHDT and CDR2 is YNNKEL in the germline V gene (reference sequence). The chain's CDR3 is CASSPQGAYEQYF. In DNA, the CDR3 is TGTGCCAGCAGCCCACAGGGGGCCTACGAGCAGTACTTC.

This clonotype was seen a handful of times. The genes are TRBV12-3 or TRBV12-4 and TRBJ2-5; maybe TRBD1 (6 bases). The CDR3 consists of 14 residues. Trimming cost V 10 bases and J 5 bases, with 20 bases left between them. The CDR3 coding sequence is TGTGCCACCTCAGTGGGGGCCTTAGGGGAGACCCAGTACTTC. Its translation: CATSVGALGETQYF.

This chain connects TRBV7-2 to TRBJ2-1; no definite D call. Trimming took 6 bases from V and 3 from J, leaving 6 bases between them. CDR3 length equals 12 residues. Germline-derived CDR1 and CDR2 are SGHTA and FQGNSA. CDR3 sequence reads: CASRNLYNEQFF. CDR3 sequence (DNA): TGTGCCAGCAGGAACCTCTACAATGAGCAGTTCTTC.

This clonotype was found many times. This chain joins TRBV5-5 and TRBJ2-1; 8 positions match TRBD1. J was trimmed by 4 bases and V by 3 bases; bases with no gene match: 6. Germline V gene lookup returns CDR1 SGHKS and CDR2 YYEKEE (reference sequence). The CDR3 extends over 15 amino acids. The CDR3, as DNA: TGTGCCAGCAGCTACGAGCAGGGGGCATACAATGAGCAGTTCTTC. Its translation: CASSYEQGAYNEQFF.

This clonotype has only a few counts. The CDR3 spells CASSALAGPSVELETQYF. Written as DNA, the CDR3 is TGTGCCAGCAGCGCGCTAGCGGGCCCTTCGGTTGAATTGGAGACCCAGTACTTC. V and J are TRBV4-2 and TRBJ2-5, with 8 nucleotides matching TRBD2. This CDR3 region has 18 residues. The ends lost 5 bases at V and 5 bases at J; junction bases unmatched: 19. The germline CDR1 and CDR2 sequences are LGHNA and YNFKEQ.

This clonotype occurred once. This chain uses TRBV27 with TRBJ2-7, with 12 bases matching TRBD2. V trimming: 5 bases; J trimming: 9 bases; junction bases outside the gene matches: 8. Germline CDR1 and CDR2: MNHEY and SMNVEV (reference sequence). The CDR3 is made up of 14 amino acids. CDR3 residues: CASSPLAGGSGQYF. CDR3 bases: TGTGCCAGCAGTCCGCTAGCGGGGGGGTCTGGGCAGTACTTC.

This clonotype was counted at least ten times. The CDR3 here is CSVEGGAPGANVLTF. The DNA of the CDR3 is TGCAGCGTTGAAGGCGGAGCCCCTGGGGCCAACGTCCTGACTTTC. The chain combines TRBV29-1 with TRBJ2-6; D unresolved. The CDR3 loop spans 15 amino acids. V was cut by 1 base and J by 2 bases, with 9 bases left in between. Germline V CDR1 and CDR2: SQVTM, ANQGSEA.

The CDR3: CASSNRGDTEAFF. CDR3 coding DNA: TGTGCCAGCAGCAACAGGGGTGATACTGAAGCTTTCTTT. The chain carries TRBV7-9 and TRBJ1-1; TRBD1 matches at 7 bases. V lost 5 bases, J lost 5 bases, and 5 bases stayed unmatched. Germline assignment: CDR1 SEHNR and CDR2 FQNEAQ (reference sequence). CDR3 length equals 13 residues.

The chain links TRBV27 to TRBJ2-5; a possible D gene is TRBD2 (5 bases). The V and J ends lost 6 bases and 4 bases respectively, with 18 bases between them. The CDR3 has 15 residues. Germline V gene data show CDR1 as MNHEY and CDR2 as SMNVEV (reference sequence). CDR3 in DNA: TGTGCCAGCAGACCCCTCGGGGTAGGGCCAGAGACCCAGTACTTC. Its protein is CASRPLGVGPETQYF.

This clonotype has just a few counts. The gene calls are TRBV10-3 and TRBJ1-1; a possible D gene is TRBD1 (6 bases). V was cut by 4 bases and J by 3 bases, with 9 bases left in between. The CDR3 length is 13 residues. Germline loops: CDR1 ENHRY, CDR2 SYGVKD. CDR3 protein: CAISAEGDTEAFF. CDR3 DNA: TGTGCCATCAGTGCCGAGGGGGACACTGAAGCTTTCTTT.